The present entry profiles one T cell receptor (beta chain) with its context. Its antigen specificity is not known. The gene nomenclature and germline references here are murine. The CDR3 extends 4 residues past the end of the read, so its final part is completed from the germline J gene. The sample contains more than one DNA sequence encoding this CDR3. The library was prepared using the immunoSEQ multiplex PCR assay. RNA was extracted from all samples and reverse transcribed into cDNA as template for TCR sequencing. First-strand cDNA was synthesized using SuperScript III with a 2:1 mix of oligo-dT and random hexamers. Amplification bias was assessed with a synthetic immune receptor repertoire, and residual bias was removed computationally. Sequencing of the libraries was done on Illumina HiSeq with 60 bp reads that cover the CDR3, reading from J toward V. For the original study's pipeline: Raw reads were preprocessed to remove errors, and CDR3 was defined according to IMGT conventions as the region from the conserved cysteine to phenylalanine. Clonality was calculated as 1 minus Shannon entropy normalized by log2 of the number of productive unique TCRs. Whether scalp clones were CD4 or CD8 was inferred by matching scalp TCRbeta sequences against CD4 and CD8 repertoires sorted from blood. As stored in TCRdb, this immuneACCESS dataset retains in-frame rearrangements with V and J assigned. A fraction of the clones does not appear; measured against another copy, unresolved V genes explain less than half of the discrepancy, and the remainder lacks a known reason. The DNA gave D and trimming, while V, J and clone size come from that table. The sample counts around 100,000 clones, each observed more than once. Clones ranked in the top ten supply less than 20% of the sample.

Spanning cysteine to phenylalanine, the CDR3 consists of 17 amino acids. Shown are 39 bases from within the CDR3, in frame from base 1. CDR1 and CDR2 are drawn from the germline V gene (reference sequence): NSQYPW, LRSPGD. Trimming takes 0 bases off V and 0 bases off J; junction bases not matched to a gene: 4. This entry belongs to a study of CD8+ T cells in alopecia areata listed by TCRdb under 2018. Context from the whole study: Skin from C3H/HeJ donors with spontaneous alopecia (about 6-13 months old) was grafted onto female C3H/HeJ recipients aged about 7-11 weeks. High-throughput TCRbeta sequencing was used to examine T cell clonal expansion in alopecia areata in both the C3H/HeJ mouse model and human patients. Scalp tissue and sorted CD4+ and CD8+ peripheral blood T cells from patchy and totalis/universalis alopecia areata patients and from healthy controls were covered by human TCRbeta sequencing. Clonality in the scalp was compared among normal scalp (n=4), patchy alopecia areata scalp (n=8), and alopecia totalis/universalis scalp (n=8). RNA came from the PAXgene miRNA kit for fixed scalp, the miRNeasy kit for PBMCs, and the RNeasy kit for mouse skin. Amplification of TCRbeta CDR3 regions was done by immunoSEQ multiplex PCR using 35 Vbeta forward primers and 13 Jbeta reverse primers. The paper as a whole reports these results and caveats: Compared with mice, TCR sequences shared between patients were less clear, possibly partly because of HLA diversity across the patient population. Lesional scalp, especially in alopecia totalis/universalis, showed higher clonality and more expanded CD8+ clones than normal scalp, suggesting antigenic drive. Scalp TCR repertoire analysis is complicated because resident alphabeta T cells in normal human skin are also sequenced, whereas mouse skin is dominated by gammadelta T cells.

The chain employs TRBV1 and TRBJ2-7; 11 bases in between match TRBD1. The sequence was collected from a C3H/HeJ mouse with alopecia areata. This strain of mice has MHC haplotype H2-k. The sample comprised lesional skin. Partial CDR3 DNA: TGCACCTGCAGTGCAGATCGAGGGACAGGGGGCTCCTAT. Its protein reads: CTCSADRGTGGSY. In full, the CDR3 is CTCSADRGTGGSYEQYF.